This TCR beta chain was observed in a study of blood T cell repertoires in COVID-19. The overall study: Collection of acute and convalescent COVID-19 samples took place in the United States, Italy and Spain.

The germline V gene encodes CDR1 KGHSH and CDR2 LQKENI. The CDR3 has 18 amino acids. Trimming removed 4 bases from V and 4 bases from J; junction bases left unmatched: 15. Profiling relied on immunoSEQ multiplex PCR, and the TCRdb table lists in-frame clones only, not all of them. The sample gives 400,000 to 450,000 clones, about 92% of which show up once; roughly 0.66% is in the top ten. The clonotype comes from a man aged 18 to 30 who had recovered from COVID-19. Sequencing was done on a sample of PBMCs or T cells enriched from blood (not recorded which). V gene TRBV18 combines with J gene TRBJ2-3, with TRBD2 matching 9 bases. For the CDR3, the DNA is TGTGCCAGCTCACATCCCCGCGCGAGCGGGAGGCCCCCAGATACGCAGTATTTT. Amino acid sequence: CASSHPRASGRPPDTQYF.